These 22 T cell receptor beta chains were sequenced from one sample in a study of OX40 agonist ivuxolimab in advanced cancers. This table comes from immunoSEQ multiplex PCR, and its TCRdb copy is limited to in-frame clones, with some not included. Of around 20,000 clones in the sample, about two thirds are singletons; the top ten hold about 24%. The input for sequencing was CD4+ or CD8+ T cells sorted from blood, taken in a trial of the OX40 agonist ivuxolimab. The receptor set was obtained from an adult with an advanced solid tumor such as melanoma, head and neck, liver or kidney cancer.

The rearrangement uses TRBV4-1 and TRBJ1-1; D gene unclear. This CDR3 has 13 residues. V lost 0 bases and J 4 bases, leaving 6 bases between the germline ends. Germline loops: CDR1 MGHRA, CDR2 YSYEKL. The CDR3 coding sequence is TGCGCCAGCAGCCAAGAATTAAGCACTGAAGCTTTCTTT. Encoded protein: CASSQELSTEAFF.

V and J are TRBV19 and TRBJ1-3, with a weak D call TRBD1 (5 bases). The length of the CDR3 is 15 residues. V lost 5 bases and J lost 0, with 11 bases in between. Germline V gene data show CDR1 as LNHDA and CDR2 as SQIVND (reference sequence). The CDR3: CASSARGNSGNTIYF. The CDR3 DNA is TGTGCCAGTAGTGCCCGGGGGAACTCTGGAAACACCATATATTTT.

The chain has TRBV27 and TRBJ2-5; TRBD1 might be the D (7 bases). This CDR3 comprises 13 residues. The ends were cut back, 6 bases at V and 4 bases at J, with 12 bases in the middle. Per germline, CDR1 MNHEY and CDR2 SMNVEV (reference sequence). In DNA, the CDR3 is TGTGCCAGCAGCCAGGAGGGGGCAGAGACCCAGTACTTC. Translation: CASSQEGAETQYF.

The rearrangement uses TRBV9 and TRBJ2-7; 9 nucleotides align to TRBD1. After removal of 0 bases from V and 3 bases from J, the junction contained 4 bases not matched to a gene. CDR3 length equals 15 residues. Per germline, CDR1 SGDLS and CDR2 YYNGEE. The DNA for the CDR3 is TGTGCCAGCAGCGTAGACGGGACAGGGATCTACGAGCAGTACTTC. Translated, it gives CASSVDGTGIYEQYF.

V gene TRBV13 combines with J gene TRBJ2-1, with 9 bases aligning to TRBD1. Trimming at V came to 4 bases and at J to 7 bases, leaving 11 bases not matched to a gene. Germline loops: CDR1 PRHDT, CDR2 FYEKMQ (reference sequence). The CDR3 totals 16 residues. CDR3 in amino acids: CASSSSRDRDWNEQFF. CDR3 DNA: TGTGCCAGCAGCTCCTCTCGGGACAGGGATTGGAATGAGCAGTTCTTC.

This clone was found once. The J gene is TRBJ2-5, the V gene TRBV29-1, with a tentative D call TRBD2 (5 bases). V lost 3 bases and J lost 5, with 13 bases in between. CDR3 length: 13 residues. CDR1 is SQVTM, CDR2 ANQGSEA, per germline. The CDR3 reads CSVEGRERETQYF. The DNA for the CDR3 is TGCAGCGTTGAGGGCCGGGAAAGGGAGACCCAGTACTTC.

In its sample, this clone was seen a few times. V and J are TRBV6-5 and TRBJ2-1, with 12 nucleotides matching TRBD2. Germline V gene lookup returns CDR1 MNHEY and CDR2 SVGAGI. The CDR3 consists of 15 residues. J was trimmed by 8 bases and V by 4 bases; bases with no gene match: 6. CDR3 amino acids: CASSSASGRADEQFF. CDR3 in DNA: TGTGCCAGCAGTTCGGCTAGCGGGAGGGCCGATGAGCAGTTCTTC.

The chain combines TRBV5-6 with TRBJ2-5, with 7 positions matching TRBD2. The germline gives CDR1 SGHDT, CDR2 YYEEEE. Trimming removed 0 bases from V and 3 bases from J; junction bases left unmatched: 14. This CDR3 contains 18 residues. This CDR3 is CASSLGIRNRDYEETQYF. Here the CDR3 DNA reads TGTGCCAGCAGCTTGGGAATAAGAAACCGGGACTATGAAGAGACCCAGTACTTC.

The rearrangement joins TRBV9 to TRBJ2-5; 8 bases fit TRBD2. Losses at the gene ends were 3 bases for V and 4 bases for J; bases not matched to a gene: 8. The germline V gene encodes CDR1 SGDLS and CDR2 YYNGEE. The length of the CDR3 is 15 residues. CDR3 protein: CASSGIGTRGETQYF. DNA of the CDR3: TGTGCCAGCAGCGGGATTGGGACTAGGGGAGAGACCCAGTACTTC.

The chain couples TRBV4-1 to TRBJ2-1; 8 positions agree with TRBD1. This CDR3 contains 15 residues. CDR1 is MGHRA, CDR2 YSYEKL, per germline. V shed 0 bases, J shed 6 bases, and the junction held 4 bases outside the gene matches. The DNA for the CDR3 is TGCGCCAGCAGCCAAGAGTGGACAGGGAGCAATGAGCAGTTCTTC. Translation gives CASSQEWTGSNEQFF.

CDR3 loop: CASSPTGTGNTDTQYF. In nucleotides, the CDR3 is TGTGCCAGCAGTCCGACCGGGACAGGGAATACAGATACGCAGTATTTT. The chain joins TRBV7-9 to TRBJ2-3; TRBD1 matches at 9 bases. The CDR3 length is 16 residues. Germline CDR1 and CDR2: SEHNR and FQNEAQ (reference sequence). Losses at the gene ends were 6 bases for V and 3 bases for J; bases not matched to a gene: 10.

This rearrangement joins TRBV5-5 to TRBJ2-2; maybe TRBD1 (8 bases). The V end lost 4 bases, the J end lost 10 bases, and 17 bases lay between the germline ends. CDR1 is SGHKS, CDR2 YYEKEE, per germline (reference sequence). The CDR3 sequence is 14 residues long. The CDR3 loop reads CASSANRGGEELFF. As DNA, the CDR3 is TGTGCCAGCAGCGCGAACAGGGGGGGCGAGGAGCTGTTTTTT.

V and J are TRBV19 and TRBJ2-7, with D hard to call. The CDR3 consists of 13 residues. Trimming removed 9 bases at V and 2 bases at J, with 14 bases between. In germline, CDR1 is LNHDA, CDR2 SQIVND (reference sequence). The CDR3 protein is CASSQGWPYEQYF. CDR3 nucleotides: TGTGCCAGCTCCCAAGGGTGGCCCTACGAGCAGTACTTC. The variable domain in full, with the rest retrieved from reference TRBV19 and TRBJ2-7, is DGGITQSPKYLFRKEGQNVTLSCEQNLNHDAMYWYRQDPGQGLRLIYYSQIVNDFQKGDIAEGYSVSREKKESFPLTVTSAQKNPTAFYLCASSQGWPYEQYFGPGTRLTVT.

The rearrangement joins TRBV5-5 to TRBJ2-5, with a weak D call TRBD2 (7 bases). V shed 4 bases and J shed 4 bases, with 14 bases lying between them. This CDR3 region has 14 residues. Germline CDR1 and CDR2: SGHKS and YYEKEE (reference sequence). The CDR3 sequence is CASSPEGGGETQYF. The CDR3 nucleotides are TGTGCCAGCAGCCCCGAGGGGGGGGGAGAGACCCAGTACTTC.

The chain links TRBV5-6 to TRBJ2-7; tentative D call: TRBD1 (5 bases). In germline, CDR1 is SGHDT, CDR2 YYEEEE. CDR3 length equals 14 residues. Between the trimmed V and J ends, which lost 1 base and 4 bases, there was a span of 12 bases. The CDR3 region is CASSLPRAGYEQYF. The DNA for the CDR3 is TGTGCCAGCAGCTTGCCCAGGGCCGGGTACGAGCAGTACTTC.

The chain joins TRBV5-6 to TRBJ2-1; 10 nucleotides match TRBD2. The CDR3 extends over 16 amino acids. After removal of 2 bases from V and 2 bases from J, the junction contained 4 bases not matched to a gene. The germline V gene has CDR1 SGHDT and CDR2 YYEEEE. CDR3 bases: TGTGCCAGCAGCTTCATAGCGGGAGGCACCTACAATGAGCAGTTCTTC. As protein: CASSFIAGGTYNEQFF.

This clone was seen only once. The rearrangement joins TRBV28 to TRBJ2-3; D not resolved. The germline V and J ends were trimmed by 3 bases and 0 bases, with 10 bases remaining between them. This CDR3 contains 15 residues. Germline CDR1 is MDHEN and CDR2 is SYDVKM. The CDR3 DNA reads TGTGCCAGCAGTTTCTCCCGCCCTAGCACAGATACGCAGTATTTT. Residues: CASSFSRPSTDTQYF.

This chain connects TRBV30 to TRBJ2-1, with no clear D. The ends were cut back, 0 bases at V and 8 bases at J, with 5 bases in the middle. The CDR3 extends over 11 amino acids. CDR1 is GTSNPN, CDR2 SVGIG, per germline (reference sequence). This chain's CDR3 is CAWSVGYEQFF. The CDR3, as DNA: TGTGCCTGGAGTGTAGGATATGAGCAGTTCTTC.

The V call is TRBV4-3, the J call TRBJ2-7, with D perhaps TRBD2 (5 bases). The germline CDR1 and CDR2 sequences are LGHNA and YSLEER. This CDR3 comprises 13 residues. V gave up 4 bases and J gave up 4 bases, with 11 bases separating them. The chain's CDR3 is CASSRAGGYEQYF. CDR3 in DNA: TGCGCCAGCAGCCGGGCGGGCGGTTACGAGCAGTACTTC.

The chain is built from TRBV11-2 and TRBJ1-1; no clear D. The germline gives CDR1 SGHAT, CDR2 FQNNGV. Trimming took off 4 bases at V and 3 bases at J, with 9 bases between the two ends. The CDR3 is 13 amino acids. The CDR3 reads CASSSGLYTEAFF. CDR3 bases: TGTGCCAGCAGCTCAGGTCTGTACACTGAAGCTTTCTTT.

This clone has only one observation. A read error may account for a junction end that differs from germline. The chain is built from TRBV6-5 and TRBJ1-6; 10 nucleotides line up with TRBD1. The CDR3 is made up of 15 amino acids. CDR1 is MNHEY, CDR2 SVGAGI, per germline. The CDR3 DNA reads as TGCGGTGACAGGGGGCTGAGCTCCTATAATTCACCCCTCCACTTT. It yields the protein CGDRGLSSYNSPLHF.

CDR3 sequence (DNA): TGTGCCAGCAGCTTATCCGGGGCAGCTTTCTTT. The encoded protein is CASSLSGAAFF. The chain carries TRBV11-2 and TRBJ1-1, with D maybe TRBD1 (5 bases). The CDR3 sequence is 11 residues long. The V gene lost 2 bases and the J gene lost 10 bases, with 8 bases spanning the gap. Per the germline V gene, CDR1 is SGHAT and CDR2 is FQNNGV.